This T cell receptor beta chain was found in a study of cytotoxic CD8 clonotypes in ibrutinib-treated CLL. Findings of the study overall: Circulating CD8+ T-cell counts were tracked by baseline clonality, which exceeded that of age-matched healthy donors. Lymph node repertoires were not studied, and sampling times were unmatched.

Germline V lookup: CDR1 SNHLY, CDR2 FYNNEI. V was shortened by 1 base and J by 6 bases, with 6 bases between the two germline ends. CDR3 length: 12 residues. Deep sequencing aimed at 1 in 200,000 to 1 in 1 million T cells' resolution. Only in-frame clones appear in the TCRdb table, and some are missing; sequencing was by immunoSEQ multiplex PCR. The sample includes 200,000 to 250,000 clones, 60% to 80% of them seen just once. Remarks on this clone: Its antigen is still unknown.

The sample in question was PBMCs, obtained after 12 months of ibrutinib treatment. The sequence came from a human donor with chronic lymphocytic leukemia. The chain employs TRBV2 and TRBJ1-1; D remains ambiguous. The CDR3 coding sequence is TGTGCCAGCAGTGAAGAGATAGCTGAAGCTTTCTTT. It is translated as CASSEEIAEAFF.